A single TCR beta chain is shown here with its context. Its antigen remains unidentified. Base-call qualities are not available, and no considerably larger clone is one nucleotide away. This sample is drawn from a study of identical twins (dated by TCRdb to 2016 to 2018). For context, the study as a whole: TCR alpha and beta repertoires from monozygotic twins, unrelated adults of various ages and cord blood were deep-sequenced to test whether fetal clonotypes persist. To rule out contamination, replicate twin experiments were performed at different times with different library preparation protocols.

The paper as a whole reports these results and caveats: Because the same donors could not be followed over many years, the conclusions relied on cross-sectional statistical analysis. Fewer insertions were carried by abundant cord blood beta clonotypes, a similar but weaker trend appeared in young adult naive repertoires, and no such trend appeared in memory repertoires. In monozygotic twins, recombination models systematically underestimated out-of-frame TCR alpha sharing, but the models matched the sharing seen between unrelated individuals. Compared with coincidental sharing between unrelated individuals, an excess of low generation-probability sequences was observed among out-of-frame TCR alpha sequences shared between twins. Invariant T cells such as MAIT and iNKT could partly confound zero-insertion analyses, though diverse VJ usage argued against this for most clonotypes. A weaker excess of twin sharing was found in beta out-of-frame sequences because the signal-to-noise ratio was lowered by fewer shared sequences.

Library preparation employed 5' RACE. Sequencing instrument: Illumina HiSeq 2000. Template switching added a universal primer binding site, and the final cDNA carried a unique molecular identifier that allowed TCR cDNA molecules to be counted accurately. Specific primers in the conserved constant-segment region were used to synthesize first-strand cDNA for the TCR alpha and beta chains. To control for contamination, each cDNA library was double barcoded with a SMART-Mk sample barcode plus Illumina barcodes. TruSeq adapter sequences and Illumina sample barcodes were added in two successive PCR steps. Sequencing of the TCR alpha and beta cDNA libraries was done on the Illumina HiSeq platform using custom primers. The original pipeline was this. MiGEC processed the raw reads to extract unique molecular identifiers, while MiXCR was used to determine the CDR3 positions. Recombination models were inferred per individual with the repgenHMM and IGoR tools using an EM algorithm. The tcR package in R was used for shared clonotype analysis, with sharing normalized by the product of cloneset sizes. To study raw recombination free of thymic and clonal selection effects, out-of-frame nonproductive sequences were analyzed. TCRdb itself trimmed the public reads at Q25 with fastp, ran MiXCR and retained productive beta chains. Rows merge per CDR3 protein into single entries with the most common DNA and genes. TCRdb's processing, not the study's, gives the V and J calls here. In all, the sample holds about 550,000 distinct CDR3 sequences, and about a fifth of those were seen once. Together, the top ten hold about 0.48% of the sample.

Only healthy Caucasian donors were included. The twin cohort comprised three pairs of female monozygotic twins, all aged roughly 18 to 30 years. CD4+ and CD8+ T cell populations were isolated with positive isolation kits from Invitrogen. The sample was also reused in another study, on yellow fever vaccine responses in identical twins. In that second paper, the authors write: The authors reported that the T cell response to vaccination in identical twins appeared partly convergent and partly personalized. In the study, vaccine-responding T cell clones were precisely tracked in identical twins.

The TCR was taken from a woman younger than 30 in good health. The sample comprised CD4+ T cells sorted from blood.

The CDR3 region reads CASSMRGPSTDTQYF. The sequenced DNA: TGTGCCAGCTCGATGCGGGGACCTAGCACAGATACGCAGTATTTT. The chain is made from TRBV12-3 or TRBV12-4 and TRBJ2-3, with a weak D call of TRBD2 (6 bases match). The trim is 8 bases for V and 0 bases for J, with a gap of 15 bases between the germline ends. From the cysteine through the phenylalanine, the CDR3 covers 15 amino acids. The kept DNA is CDR3 alone, 45 bases in frame from the first base.